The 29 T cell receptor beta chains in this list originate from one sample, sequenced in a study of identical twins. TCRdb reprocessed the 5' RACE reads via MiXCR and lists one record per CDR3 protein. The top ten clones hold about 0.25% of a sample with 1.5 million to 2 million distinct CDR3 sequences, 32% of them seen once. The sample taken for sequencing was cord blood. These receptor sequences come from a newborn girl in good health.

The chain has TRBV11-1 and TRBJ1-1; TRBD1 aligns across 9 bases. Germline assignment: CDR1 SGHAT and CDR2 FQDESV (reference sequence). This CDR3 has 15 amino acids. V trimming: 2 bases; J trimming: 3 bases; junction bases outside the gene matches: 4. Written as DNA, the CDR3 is TGTGCCAGCAGCTTACGTGACAGGGGGGACACTGAAGCTTTCTTT. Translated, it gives CASSLRDRGDTEAFF.

As DNA, the CDR3 is TGCAGTGTTACAGGGACAGGGAACTACGAGCAGTACTTC. This translates into CSVTGTGNYEQYF. This chain uses TRBV20-1 with TRBJ2-7; 9 nucleotides align to TRBD1. Per germline, CDR1 DFQATT and CDR2 SNEGSKA (reference sequence). The V and J ends lost 7 bases and 3 bases, in that order; junction bases with no gene match: 7. This CDR3 has 13 amino acids.

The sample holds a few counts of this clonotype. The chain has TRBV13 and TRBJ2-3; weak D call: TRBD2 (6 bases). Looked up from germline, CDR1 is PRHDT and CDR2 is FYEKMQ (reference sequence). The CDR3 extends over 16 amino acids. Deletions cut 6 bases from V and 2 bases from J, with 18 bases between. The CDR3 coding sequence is TGTGCCAGCAGTCCAGAGGGGCGGGACCCCACAGATACGCAGTATTTT. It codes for CASSPEGRDPTDTQYF. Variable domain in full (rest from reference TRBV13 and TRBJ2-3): AAGVIQSPRHLIKEKRETATLKCYPIPRHDTVYWYQQGPGQDPQFLISFYEKMQSDKGSIPDRFSAQQFSDYHSELNMSSLELGDSALYFCASSPEGRDPTDTQYFGPGTRLTVL.

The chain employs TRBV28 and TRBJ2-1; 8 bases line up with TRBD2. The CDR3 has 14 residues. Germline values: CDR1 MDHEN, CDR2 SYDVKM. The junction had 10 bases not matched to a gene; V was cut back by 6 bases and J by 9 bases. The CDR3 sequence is CASSFDSGSGEQFF. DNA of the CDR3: TGTGCCAGCAGCTTCGACAGCGGGAGCGGTGAGCAGTTCTTC. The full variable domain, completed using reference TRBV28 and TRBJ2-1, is DVKVTQSSRYLVKRTGEKVFLECVQDMDHENMFWYRQDPGLGLRLIYFSYDVKMKEKGDIPEGYSVSREKKERFSLILESASTNQTSMYLCASSFDSGSGEQFFGPGTRLTVL.

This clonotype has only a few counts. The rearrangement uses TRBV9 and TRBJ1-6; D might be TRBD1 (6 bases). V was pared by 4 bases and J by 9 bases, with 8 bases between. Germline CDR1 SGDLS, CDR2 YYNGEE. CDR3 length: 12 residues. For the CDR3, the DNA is TGTGCCAGCAGCAGGGGGGGTTCACCCCTCCACTTT. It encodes CASSRGGSPLHF.

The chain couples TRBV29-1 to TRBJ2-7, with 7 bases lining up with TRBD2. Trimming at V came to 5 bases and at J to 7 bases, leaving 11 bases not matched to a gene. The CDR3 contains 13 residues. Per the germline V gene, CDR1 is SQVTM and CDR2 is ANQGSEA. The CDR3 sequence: CSVLTSSYNEQYF. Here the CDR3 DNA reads TGCAGCGTTCTGACTAGCTCCTACAATGAGCAGTACTTC.

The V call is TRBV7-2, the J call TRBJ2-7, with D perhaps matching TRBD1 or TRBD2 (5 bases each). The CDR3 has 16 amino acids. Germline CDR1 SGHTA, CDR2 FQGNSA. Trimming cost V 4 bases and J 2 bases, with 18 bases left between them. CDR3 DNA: TGTGCCAGCAGCTCCTCCGGGGCGCGGATCCCCTACGAGCAGTACTTC. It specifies CASSSSGARIPYEQYF.

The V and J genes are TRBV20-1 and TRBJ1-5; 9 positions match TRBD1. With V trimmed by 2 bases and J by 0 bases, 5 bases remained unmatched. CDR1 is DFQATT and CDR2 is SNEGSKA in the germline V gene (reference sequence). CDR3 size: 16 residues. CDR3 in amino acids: CSARRQGVYSNQPQHF. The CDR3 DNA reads TGCAGTGCTAGAAGACAGGGGGTCTATAGCAATCAGCCCCAGCATTTT.

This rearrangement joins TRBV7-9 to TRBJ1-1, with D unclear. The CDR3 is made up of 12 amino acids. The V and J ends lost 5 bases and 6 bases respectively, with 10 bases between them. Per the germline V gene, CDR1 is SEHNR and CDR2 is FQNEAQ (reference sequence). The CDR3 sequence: CASSARDPEAFF. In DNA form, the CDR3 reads TGTGCCAGCAGCGCAAGGGATCCTGAAGCTTTCTTT.

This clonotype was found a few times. The CDR3 here is CASSQRATQLLAKNIQYF. Here the CDR3 DNA reads TGTGCCAGCAGCCAACGTGCCACTCAACTCCTAGCCAAAAACATTCAGTACTTC. The chain combines TRBV3-1 with TRBJ2-4, with D unclear. Germline V CDR1 and CDR2: LGHDT, YNNKEL (reference sequence). The ends were cut back, 2 bases at V and 0 bases at J, with 17 bases in the middle. This CDR3 spans 18 amino acids.

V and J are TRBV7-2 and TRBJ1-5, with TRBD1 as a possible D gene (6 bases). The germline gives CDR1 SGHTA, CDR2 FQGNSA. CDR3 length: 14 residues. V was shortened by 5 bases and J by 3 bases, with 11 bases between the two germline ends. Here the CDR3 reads CASSPRGDNQPQHF. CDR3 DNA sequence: TGTGCCAGCAGCCCCAGGGGTGACAATCAGCCCCAGCATTTT.

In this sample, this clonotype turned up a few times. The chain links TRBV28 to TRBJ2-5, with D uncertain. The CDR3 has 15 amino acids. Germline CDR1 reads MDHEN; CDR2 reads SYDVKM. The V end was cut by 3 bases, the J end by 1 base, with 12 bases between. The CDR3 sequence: CASSLPWSGQETQYF. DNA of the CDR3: TGTGCCAGCAGTTTGCCTTGGTCGGGCCAAGAGACCCAGTACTTC.

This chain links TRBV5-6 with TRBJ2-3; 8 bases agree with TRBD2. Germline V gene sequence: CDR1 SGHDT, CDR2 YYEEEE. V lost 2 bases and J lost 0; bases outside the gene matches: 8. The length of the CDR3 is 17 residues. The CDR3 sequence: CASSLGVAGFSTDTQYF. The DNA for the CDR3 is TGTGCCAGCAGCTTAGGGGTAGCGGGGTTCAGCACAGATACGCAGTATTTT.

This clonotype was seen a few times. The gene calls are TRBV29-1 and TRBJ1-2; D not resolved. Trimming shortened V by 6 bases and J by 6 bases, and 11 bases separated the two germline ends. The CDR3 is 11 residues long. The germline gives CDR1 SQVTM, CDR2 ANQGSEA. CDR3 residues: CSVREGNGYTF. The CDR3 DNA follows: TGCAGCGTGAGGGAGGGTAATGGCTACACCTTC.

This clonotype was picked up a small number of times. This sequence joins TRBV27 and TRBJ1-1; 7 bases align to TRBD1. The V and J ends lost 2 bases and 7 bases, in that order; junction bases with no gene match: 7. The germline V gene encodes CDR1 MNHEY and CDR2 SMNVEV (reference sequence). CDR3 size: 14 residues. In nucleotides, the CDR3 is TGTGCCAGCAGTTTAGACAGGGTGTGGGGTGAAGCTTTCTTT. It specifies CASSLDRVWGEAFF.

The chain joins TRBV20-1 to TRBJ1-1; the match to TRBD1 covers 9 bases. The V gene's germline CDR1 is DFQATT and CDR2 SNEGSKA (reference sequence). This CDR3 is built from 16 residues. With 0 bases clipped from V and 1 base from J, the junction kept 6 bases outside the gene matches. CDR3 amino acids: CSARDRGQGGNTEAFF. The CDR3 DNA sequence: TGCAGTGCTAGAGATAGGGGACAGGGCGGGAACACTGAAGCTTTCTTT.

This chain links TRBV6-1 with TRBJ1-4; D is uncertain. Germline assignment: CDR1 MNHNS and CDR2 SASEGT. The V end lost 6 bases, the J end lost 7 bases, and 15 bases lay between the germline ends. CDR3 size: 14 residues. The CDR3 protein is CASRNSEVAEKLFF. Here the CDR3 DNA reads TGTGCCAGCAGAAACAGCGAGGTGGCTGAAAAACTGTTTTTT.

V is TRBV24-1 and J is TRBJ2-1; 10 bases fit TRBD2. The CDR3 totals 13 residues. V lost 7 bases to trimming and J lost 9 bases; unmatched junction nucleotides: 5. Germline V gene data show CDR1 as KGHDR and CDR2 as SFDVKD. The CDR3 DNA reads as TGTGCCACCAGGGCTAGCGGGAGCCTTGAGCAGTTCTTC. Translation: CATRASGSLEQFF.

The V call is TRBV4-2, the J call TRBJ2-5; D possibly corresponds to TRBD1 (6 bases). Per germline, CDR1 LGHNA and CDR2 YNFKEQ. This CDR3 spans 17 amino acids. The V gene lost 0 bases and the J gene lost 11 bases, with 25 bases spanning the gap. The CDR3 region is CASSQDGRARGAREQYF. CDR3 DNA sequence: TGTGCCAGCAGCCAAGATGGTCGTGCCAGGGGCGCTAGGGAGCAGTACTTC.

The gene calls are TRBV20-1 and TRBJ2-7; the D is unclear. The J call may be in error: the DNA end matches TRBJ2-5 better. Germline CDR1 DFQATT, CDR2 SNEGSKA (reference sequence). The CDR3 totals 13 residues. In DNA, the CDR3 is TGCAGTGCTGGCACAAACAGCGAAGAGACCCAGTACTTC. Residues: CSAGTNSEETQYF.

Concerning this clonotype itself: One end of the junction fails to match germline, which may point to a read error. This CDR3 is CAGSSIRQHSNQPQHF. CDR3 bases: TGTGCCGGCAGCTCTATACGACAGCATAGCAATCAGCCCCAGCATTTT. The chain is built from TRBV7-8 and TRBJ1-5; a weak D match, TRBD1 (5 bases). Looked up from germline, CDR1 is SGHVS and CDR2 is FQNEAQ. CDR3 length: 16 residues.

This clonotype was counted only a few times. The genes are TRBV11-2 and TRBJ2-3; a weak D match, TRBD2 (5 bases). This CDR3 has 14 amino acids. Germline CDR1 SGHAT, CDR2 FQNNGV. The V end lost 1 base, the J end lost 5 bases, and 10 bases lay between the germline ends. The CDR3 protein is CASSLAIRGDTQYF. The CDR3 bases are TGTGCCAGCAGCTTAGCCATACGGGGAGATACGCAGTATTTT.

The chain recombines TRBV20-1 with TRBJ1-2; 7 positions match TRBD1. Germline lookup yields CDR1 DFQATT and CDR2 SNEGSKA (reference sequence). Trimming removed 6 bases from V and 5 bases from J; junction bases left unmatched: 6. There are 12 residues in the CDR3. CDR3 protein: CSAATGYYGYTF. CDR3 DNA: TGCAGTGCCGCGACAGGGTATTATGGCTACACCTTC.

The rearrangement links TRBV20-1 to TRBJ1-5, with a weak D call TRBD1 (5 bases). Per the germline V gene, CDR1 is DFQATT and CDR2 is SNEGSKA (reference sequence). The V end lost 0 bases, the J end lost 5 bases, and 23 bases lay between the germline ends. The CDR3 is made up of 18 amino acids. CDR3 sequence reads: CSARDRLGDLYSDQPQHF. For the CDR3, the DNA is TGCAGTGCTAGAGATCGATTAGGGGACCTCTATAGTGATCAGCCCCAGCATTTT.

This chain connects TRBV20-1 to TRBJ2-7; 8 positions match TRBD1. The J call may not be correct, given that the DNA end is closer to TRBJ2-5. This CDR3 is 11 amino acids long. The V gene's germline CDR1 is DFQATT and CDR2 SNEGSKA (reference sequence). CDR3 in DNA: TGCAGTGCGCGGACAGGGAAGACCCAGTACTTC. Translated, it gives CSARTGKTQYF.

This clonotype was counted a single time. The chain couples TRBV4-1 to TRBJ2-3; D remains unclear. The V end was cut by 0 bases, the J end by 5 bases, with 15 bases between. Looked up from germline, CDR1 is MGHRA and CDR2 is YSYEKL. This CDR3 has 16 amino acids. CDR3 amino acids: CASSQDVRTYGDTQYF. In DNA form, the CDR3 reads TGCGCCAGCAGCCAAGATGTGCGGACCTACGGAGATACGCAGTATTTT.

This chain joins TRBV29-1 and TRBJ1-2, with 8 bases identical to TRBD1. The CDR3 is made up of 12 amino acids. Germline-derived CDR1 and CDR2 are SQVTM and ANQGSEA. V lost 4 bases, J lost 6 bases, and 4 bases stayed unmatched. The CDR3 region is CSVADRANGYTF. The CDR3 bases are TGCAGCGTTGCGGACAGGGCGAATGGCTACACCTTC.

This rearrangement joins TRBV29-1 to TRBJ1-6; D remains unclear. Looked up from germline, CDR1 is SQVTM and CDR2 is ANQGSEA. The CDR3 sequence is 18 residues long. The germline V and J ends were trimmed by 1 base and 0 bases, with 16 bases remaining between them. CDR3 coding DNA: TGCAGCGTTGAAGGCCTAATTCCGGGGTACTCCTATAATTCACCCCTCCACTTT. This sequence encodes CSVEGLIPGYSYNSPLHF.

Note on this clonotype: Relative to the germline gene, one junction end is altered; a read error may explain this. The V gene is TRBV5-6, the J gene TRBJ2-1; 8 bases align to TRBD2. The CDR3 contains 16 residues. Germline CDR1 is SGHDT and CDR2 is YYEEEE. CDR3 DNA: TGTGCCGGCAGCTTGGAAAGCGGGGGCCACTACAATGAGCAGTTCTTC. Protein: CAGSLESGGHYNEQFF. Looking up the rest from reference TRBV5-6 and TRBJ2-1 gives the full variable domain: DAGVTQSPTHLIKTRGQQVTLRCSPKSGHDTVSWYQQALGQGPQFIFQYYEEEERQRGNFPDRFSGHQFPNYSSELNVNALLLGDSALYLCAGSLESGGHYNEQFFGPGTRLTVL.